Reported below is one T cell receptor beta chain. Its antigen is undetermined. Assay used: immunoSEQ multiplex PCR; TCRdb lists only in-frame clones, some missing. The listing contains 94 clones. The V end lost 2 bases, the J end lost 13 bases, and 16 bases lay between the germline ends. The CDR3 has 13 residues. CDR1 SGHNT and CDR2 YENEEA come from the germline V gene. This specimen belongs to a study of T cells and copy number aberrations in small-cell lung cancer. General observations from the study: Tumors with more copy number aberrations had lower T-cell density, richness, clonality.

The chain is built from TRBV11-3 and TRBJ2-3; D possibly corresponds to TRBD2 (6 bases). This TCR came from a man aged 50 or older with small cell lung cancer. Sample: tumor tissue. CDR3 in amino acids: CASSLLGSGEKYF. Written as DNA, the CDR3 is TGTGCCAGCAGCTTATTGGGTTCGGGGGAGAAGTATTTT.